This T cell receptor (beta chain) was recorded in a study of metastatic and nonmetastatic thyroid tumors. In the original processing: A distant-metastasis classifier for papillary thyroid cancer was built using CDR3 differences across clinicopathological groups. TCRdb ran MiXCR on the PCR reads. The V and J calls, along with clone size, are taken from TCRdb and not from the paper's own processing. The table has around 23,000 clones, 11% seen once. No patient received treatment before thyroid surgery. Unmatched junction bases numbered 10, after V lost 5 bases and J lost 9 bases. Looked up from germline, CDR1 is SGHTA and CDR2 is FQGTGA. The CDR3 is 14 amino acids.

Sequencing input: blood. The rearrangement joins TRBV7-3 to TRBJ2-4; 7 bases line up with TRBD2. The sequence derives from a female donor with papillary thyroid cancer or a benign thyroid nodule (not recorded which). Some clones in this sample may be carry-over from other donors' samples. The CDR3 is CASSPGAGSAIQYF. CDR3 nucleotide sequence: TGTGCCAGCAGCCCGGGAGCGGGAAGCGCCATTCAGTACTTC.